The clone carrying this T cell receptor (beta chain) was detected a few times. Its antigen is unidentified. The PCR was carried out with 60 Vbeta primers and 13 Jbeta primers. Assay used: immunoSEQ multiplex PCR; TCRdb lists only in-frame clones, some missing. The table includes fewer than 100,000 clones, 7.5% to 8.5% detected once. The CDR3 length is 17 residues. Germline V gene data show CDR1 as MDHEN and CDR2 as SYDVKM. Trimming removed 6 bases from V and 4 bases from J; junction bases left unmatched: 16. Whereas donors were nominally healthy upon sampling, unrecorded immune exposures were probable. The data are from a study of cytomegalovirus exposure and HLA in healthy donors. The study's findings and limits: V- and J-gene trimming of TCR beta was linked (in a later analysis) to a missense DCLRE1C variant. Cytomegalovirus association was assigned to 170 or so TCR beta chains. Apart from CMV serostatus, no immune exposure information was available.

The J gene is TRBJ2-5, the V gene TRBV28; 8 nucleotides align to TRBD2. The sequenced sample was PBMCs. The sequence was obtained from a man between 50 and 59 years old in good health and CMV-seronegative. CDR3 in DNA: TGTGCCAGCAGCCCCTCTGGACTAGCTCCTCAAATAGAGACCCAGTACTTC. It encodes CASSPSGLAPQIETQYF.